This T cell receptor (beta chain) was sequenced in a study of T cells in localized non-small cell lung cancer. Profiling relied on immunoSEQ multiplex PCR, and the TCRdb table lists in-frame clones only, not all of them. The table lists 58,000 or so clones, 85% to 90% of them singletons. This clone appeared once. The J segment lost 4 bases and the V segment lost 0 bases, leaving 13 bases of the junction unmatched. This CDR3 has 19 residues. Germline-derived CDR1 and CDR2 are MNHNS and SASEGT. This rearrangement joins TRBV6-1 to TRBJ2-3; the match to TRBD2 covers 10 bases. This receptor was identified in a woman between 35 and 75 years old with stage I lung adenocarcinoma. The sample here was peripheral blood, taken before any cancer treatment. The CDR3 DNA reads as TGTGCCAGCAGTGAAGCGCTTCGGGGCCAGCGGGGGGGGCCAGATACGCAGTATTTT. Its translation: CASSEALRGQRGGPDTQYF.